Listed here are 11 T cell receptor beta chains from one sample, sequenced in a study of post-analysis software for immune sequencing data. Antigen specificity for these receptors is unknown. Study conclusions and caveats: Five or six TRBV segments were significantly more frequent in patients than in controls. TRBV5-6, TRBV5-1 and TRBV20-1 were among these segments.

Tagging with unique molecular identifiers was a feature of the TCR beta cDNA libraries. TCRdb passed the PCR reads through MiXCR, listing each CDR3 protein once. The top ten clones hold 7.6% of a sample with 400,000 to 500,000 distinct CDR3 sequences, 30% to 40% of them seen once. The sample consisted of blood. These receptors originate from a girl aged 2 to 10 with multiple sclerosis.

This clonotype was counted at least ten times. The rearrangement uses TRBV29-1 and TRBJ2-7; TRBD1 matches at 12 bases. This CDR3 has 15 amino acids. The germline V gene has CDR1 SQVTM and CDR2 ANQGSEA. With 6 bases clipped from V and 0 bases from J, the junction kept 6 bases outside the gene matches. This CDR3 reads CSVGDRGLPSYEQYF. The CDR3 DNA sequence: TGCAGCGTGGGGGACAGGGGGCTGCCCTCCTACGAGCAGTACTTC.

This rearrangement joins TRBV2 to TRBJ2-5; D assignment may be TRBD1 or TRBD2 (5 bases each). The CDR3 has 14 amino acids. Germline V lookup: CDR1 SNHLY, CDR2 FYNNEI. Trimming pared 7 bases from V and 7 bases from J, leaving 19 bases between. CDR3 protein: CASTPGTPGMTQYF. DNA of the CDR3: TGTGCCAGCACCCCCGGGACGCCGGGCATGACCCAGTACTTC. Together with reference TRBV2 and TRBJ2-5, the CDR3 gives the full variable domain: EPEVTQTPSHQVTQMGQEVILRCVPISNHLYFYWYRQILGQKVEFLVSFYNNEISEKSEIFDDQFSVERPDGSNFTLKIRSTKLEDSAMYFCASTPGTPGMTQYFGPGTRLLVL.

Points on this clonotype: The junction does not match germline at one end; this may be a read error. The chain combines TRBV20-1 with TRBJ2-7; the D gene could be TRBD1 or TRBD2 (6 bases each). The CDR3 totals 13 residues. In germline, CDR1 is DFQATT, CDR2 SNEGSKA (reference sequence). In DNA, the CDR3 is TGCAGTCTAGGGGGGACCCGCTCCTACGAACAGTACTTC. Translated: CSLGGTRSYEQYF.

This chain connects TRBV7-8 to TRBJ1-4; no firm D call. Trimming left V 5 bases short and J 4 bases short, with 8 bases between. This CDR3 region has 13 residues. The germline V gene encodes CDR1 SGHVS and CDR2 FQNEAQ. The CDR3 DNA reads as TGTGCCAGCAGCCCCGGGTTTAATGAAAAACTGTTTTTT. This codes for CASSPGFNEKLFF. Full variable domain (missing parts from reference TRBV7-8 and TRBJ1-4): GAGVSQSPRYKVAKRGQDVALRCDPISGHVSLFWYQQALGQGPEFLTYFQNEAQLDKSGLPSDRFFAERPEGSVSTLKIQRTQQEDSAVYLCASSPGFNEKLFFGSGTQLSVL.

This clonotype was recorded at least ten times. This chain uses TRBV19 with TRBJ1-5; 8 nucleotides match TRBD1. The germline gives CDR1 LNHDA, CDR2 SQIVND (reference sequence). The CDR3 has 15 residues. V lost 3 bases, J lost 6 bases, and 7 bases stayed unmatched. This CDR3 reads CASSISQGASQPQHF. The CDR3 DNA reads TGTGCCAGTAGTATTTCGCAGGGGGCGAGTCAGCCCCAGCATTTT.

V gene TRBV5-1 combines with J gene TRBJ1-5; the match to TRBD1 covers 10 bases. The CDR3 is 15 residues long. The V gene's germline CDR1 is SGHRS and CDR2 YFSETQ. V dropped 2 bases and J dropped 3; count of bases not matched to a gene: 2. CDR3 amino acids: CASSFGQGDNQPQHF. CDR3 nucleotide sequence: TGCGCCAGCAGCTTCGGACAGGGGGACAATCAGCCCCAGCATTTT.

V gene TRBV6-1 combines with J gene TRBJ1-1; a weak D match, TRBD1 (6 bases). The CDR3 is made up of 14 amino acids. The V and J ends lost 3 bases and 3 bases respectively, with 11 bases between them. Germline CDR1 is MNHNS and CDR2 is SASEGT. The chain's CDR3 is CASSESTGYTEAFF. CDR3 bases: TGTGCCAGCAGTGAGTCAACAGGGTACACTGAAGCTTTCTTT.

The CDR3 DNA follows: TGTGCCAGCAGCTTAATAGCGCAAGAGACCCAGTACTTC. Its protein product is CASSLIAQETQYF. The rearrangement links TRBV12-3 or TRBV12-4 to TRBJ2-5, with a tentative D call TRBD2 (5 bases). The V end lost 6 bases, the J end lost 2 bases, and 10 bases lay between the germline ends. This CDR3 has 13 amino acids.

The rearrangement uses TRBV28 and TRBJ2-7; D tentatively reads TRBD1 or TRBD2 (6 bases each). CDR3 length: 15 residues. V was trimmed by 5 bases and J by 4 bases, leaving 18 bases between them. The germline V gene encodes CDR1 MDHEN and CDR2 SYDVKM. CDR3 sequence (DNA): TGTGCCAGCAGTCGGACTACCGGGACACCGTACGAGCAGTACTTC. Protein product: CASSRTTGTPYEQYF.

This clonotype was counted a few times. The rearrangement uses TRBV5-1 and TRBJ1-1, with 9 nucleotides matching TRBD1. The CDR3 extends over 16 amino acids. Germline V gives CDR1 SGHRS, CDR2 YFSETQ. The J segment lost 6 bases and the V segment lost 4 bases, leaving 13 bases of the junction unmatched. The chain's CDR3 is CASSTGQGWSGAEAFF. In nucleotides, the CDR3 is TGCGCCAGCAGCACGGGACAGGGTTGGTCTGGCGCTGAAGCTTTCTTT.

This sequence joins TRBV15 and TRBJ2-5; no reliable D call. Trimming took 0 bases from V and 4 from J, leaving 6 bases between them. Germline CDR1 LNHNV, CDR2 YYDKDF (reference sequence). The CDR3 totals 13 residues. CDR3 loop: CATSRDIGETQYF. The CDR3 nucleotides read TGTGCCACCAGCAGAGATATAGGAGAGACCCAGTACTTC.